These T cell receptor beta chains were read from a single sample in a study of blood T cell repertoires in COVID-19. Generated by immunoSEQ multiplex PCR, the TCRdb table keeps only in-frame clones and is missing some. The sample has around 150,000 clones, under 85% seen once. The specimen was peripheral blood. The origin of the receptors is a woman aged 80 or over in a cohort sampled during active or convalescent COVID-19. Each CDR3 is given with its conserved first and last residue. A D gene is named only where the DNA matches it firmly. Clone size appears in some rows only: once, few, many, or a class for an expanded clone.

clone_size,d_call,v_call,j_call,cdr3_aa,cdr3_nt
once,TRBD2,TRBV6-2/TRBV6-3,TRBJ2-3,CARSRERGGGSTDTQYF,TGTGCCCGCAGTAGGGAGCGGGGGGGCGGGAGCACAGATACGCAGTATTTT
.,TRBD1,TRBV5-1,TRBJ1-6,CASSPRTGGDSPLHF,TGCGCCAGCAGCCCACGGACAGGGGGCGATTCACCCCTCCACTTT
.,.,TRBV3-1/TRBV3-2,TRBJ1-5,CASSRRGGQPQHF,TGTGCCAGCAGCAGGAGGGGCGGGCAGCCCCAGCATTTT
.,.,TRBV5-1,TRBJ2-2,CASKPTGLDTGELFF,TGCGCCAGCAAGCCGACAGGCCTTGACACCGGGGAGCTGTTTTTT
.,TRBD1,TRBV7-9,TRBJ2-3,CASSSTGGIRDTQYF,TGTGCCAGCAGCTCGACAGGGGGCATTAGAGATACGCAGTATTTT
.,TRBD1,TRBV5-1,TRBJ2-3,CASSLGLGTGVTDTQYF,TGCGCCAGCAGCTTAGGCCTCGGGACAGGGGTGACAGATACGCAGTATTTT
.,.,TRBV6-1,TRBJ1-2,CASSETRAGDIGYTF,TGTGCCAGCAGTGAAACAAGGGCAGGGGATATTGGCTACACCTTC
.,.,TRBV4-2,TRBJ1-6,CASSRASLVNSPLHF,TGTGCCAGCAGCCGCGCCTCGCTGGTCAATTCACCCCTCCACTTT
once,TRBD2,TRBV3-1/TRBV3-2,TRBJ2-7,CASSHYASGTYEQYF,TGTGCCAGCAGCCACTACGCTAGCGGAACCTACGAGCAGTACTTC
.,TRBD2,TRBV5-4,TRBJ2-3,CASSLYSGGADTQYF,TGTGCCAGCAGCTTGTACAGCGGGGGGGCAGATACGCAGTATTTT
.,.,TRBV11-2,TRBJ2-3,CASSLGASTDTQYF,TGTGCCAGCAGCTTAGGAGCAAGCACAGATACGCAGTATTTT
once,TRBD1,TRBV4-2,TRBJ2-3,CASSPRQGGQSFTDTQYF,TGTGCCAGCAGCCCTAGACAGGGGGGTCAGTCGTTCACAGATACGCAGTATTTT
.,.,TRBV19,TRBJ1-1,CASRETGTFTEAFF,TGTGCCAGTAGGGAAACCGGGACTTTCACTGAAGCTTTCTTT
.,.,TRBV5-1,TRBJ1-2,CASSLGAYDYGYTF,TGCGCCAGCAGCTTGGGGGCCTATGACTATGGCTACACCTTC
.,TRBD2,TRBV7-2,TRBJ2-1,CAAGGFGNEQFF,TGTGCCGCGGGGGGGTTTGGGAATGAGCAGTTCTTC
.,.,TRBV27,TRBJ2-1,CASSLRRQGGNEQFF,TGTGCCAGCAGTTTAAGGCGACAGGGAGGCAATGAGCAGTTCTTC
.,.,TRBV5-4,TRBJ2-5,CASSSQGLETQYF,TGTGCCAGCAGTTCGCAGGGTTTGGAGACCCAGTACTTC
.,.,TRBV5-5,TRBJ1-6,CASSFRTVFSPLHF,TGTGCCAGCAGCTTCCGGACAGTGTTTTCACCCCTCCACTTT
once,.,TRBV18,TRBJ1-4,CASSNQGYEKLFF,TGTGCCAGCTCAAATCAGGGGTATGAAAAACTGTTTTTT
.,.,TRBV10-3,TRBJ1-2,CAITEPGVRYTF,TGTGCCATCACCGAACCGGGGGTTCGCTACACCTTC
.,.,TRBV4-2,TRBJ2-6,CASSQEWLLTTSGANVLTF,TGTGCCAGCAGCCAAGAGTGGCTCTTAACCACCTCTGGGGCCAACGTCCTGACTTTC
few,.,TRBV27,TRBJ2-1,CASSARLHEQFF,TGTGCCAGCAGTGCGCGCCTCCACGAGCAGTTCTTC
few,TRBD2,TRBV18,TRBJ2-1,CASSPRGLAGGSYNEQFF,TGTGCCAGCTCACCGCGGGGACTAGCGGGGGGATCCTACAATGAGCAGTTCTTC
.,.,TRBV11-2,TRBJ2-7,CASSFDNSYEQYF,TGTGCCAGCAGCTTCGACAACTCCTACGAGCAGTACTTC
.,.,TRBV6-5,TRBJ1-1,CASSWGVGTEAFF,TGTGCCAGCAGTTGGGGCGTTGGCACTGAAGCTTTCTTT
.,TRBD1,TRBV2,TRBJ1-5,CASSEYRGSNQPQHF,TGTGCCAGCAGTGAATACAGGGGGAGCAATCAGCCCCAGCATTTT
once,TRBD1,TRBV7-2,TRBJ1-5,CASSLGGQAMGSIGPQHF,TGTGCCAGCAGCCTAGGGGGACAGGCGATGGGGTCGATTGGGCCCCAGCATTTT
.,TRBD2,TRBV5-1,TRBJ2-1,CASSLAAGGPYEQFF,TGCGCCAGCAGCTTGGCAGCGGGGGGGCCCTATGAGCAGTTCTTC
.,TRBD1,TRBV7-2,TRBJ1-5,CASSLSQGAYQPQHF,TGTGCCAGCAGCTTATCCCAGGGGGCCTATCAGCCCCAGCATTTT
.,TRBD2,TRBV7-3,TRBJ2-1,CASSPAGSALAAYNEQFF,TGTGCCAGCAGCCCCGCCGGGAGCGCACTAGCGGCTTACAATGAGCAGTTCTTC
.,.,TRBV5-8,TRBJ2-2,CASRSPPGTSYTGELFF,TGTGCCAGCAGAAGCCCCCCCGGGACAAGCTACACCGGGGAGCTGTTTTTT
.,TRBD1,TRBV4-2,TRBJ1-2,CASSQGQGALGYGYTF,TGTGCCAGCAGCCAAGGCCAGGGGGCGCTTGGGTATGGCTACACCTTC
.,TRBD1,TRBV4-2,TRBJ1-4,CASSPKRGQVAEKLFF,TGTGCCAGCAGCCCGAAGCGGGGACAGGTGGCCGAAAAACTGTTTTTT
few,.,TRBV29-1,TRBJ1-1,CSVARHPSKAFF,TGCAGCGTTGCGCGACACCCCAGTAAGGCTTTCTTT
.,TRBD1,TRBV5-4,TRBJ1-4,CASSLEEGADEKLFF,TGTGCCAGCAGCTTGGAGGAGGGGGCCGATGAAAAACTGTTTTTT
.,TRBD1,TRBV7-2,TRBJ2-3,CASSPTGTGADTQYF,TGTGCCAGCAGCCCAACCGGGACAGGGGCAGATACGCAGTATTTT
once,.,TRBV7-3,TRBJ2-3,CASSLGRDTDTQYF,TGTGCCAGCAGCTTAGGGCGGGACACAGATACGCAGTATTTT
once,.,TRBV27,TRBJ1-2,CASSALDTRSYGYTF,TGTGCCAGCAGTGCCCTGGACACTCGGAGCTATGGCTACACCTTC
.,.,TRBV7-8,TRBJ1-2,CATGGQPLKGYTF,TGTGCCACCGGTGGACAGCCGTTAAAGGGCTACACCTTC
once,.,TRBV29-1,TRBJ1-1,CSSRGGEGMNTEAFF,TGCAGCTCCCGGGGAGGGGAGGGGATGAACACTGAAGCTTTCTTT
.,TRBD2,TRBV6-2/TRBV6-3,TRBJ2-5,CASSYPGLAGTQETQYF,TGTGCCAGCAGTTACCCCGGACTAGCGGGGACCCAAGAGACCCAGTACTTC
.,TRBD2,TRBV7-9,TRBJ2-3,CASSPGQRGDPQYF,TGTGCCAGCAGCCCAGGCCAGCGGGGGGACCCGCAGTATTTT
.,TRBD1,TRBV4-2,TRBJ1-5,CASSPSGGYSNQPQHF,TGTGCCAGCAGCCCGTCAGGGGGCTATAGCAATCAGCCCCAGCATTTT
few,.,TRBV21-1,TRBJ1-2,CASSKSYAGRVLYGYTF,TGTGCCAGCAGCAAATCATACGCGGGTAGGGTTTTGTATGGCTACACCTTC
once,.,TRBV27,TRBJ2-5,CASRRSGQETQYF,TGTGCCAGCAGACGGTCGGGGCAAGAGACCCAGTACTTC